The present entry profiles one TCR beta chain with its context. The data stem from a study of cytomegalovirus exposure and HLA in healthy donors. The CDR3 runs 15 residues. V was clipped by 5 bases and J by 4 bases, with 17 bases between them. Looked up from germline, CDR1 is SGHAT and CDR2 is FQNNGV. With 60 Vbeta and 13 Jbeta primers, the PCR was carried out. Clones were sequenced by immunoSEQ multiplex PCR, and TCRdb holds only the in-frame ones, with some missing. The data show approximately 180,000 clones, over 75% seen once. What was sequenced was PBMCs. The chain has TRBV11-2 and TRBJ1-2, with D possibly TRBD1 on 6 matching bases. The receptor was derived from a girl under two years old in good health and CMV-seronegative. CDR3 DNA: TGTGCCAGCAGCCCTTCGGGGGGGGCAGGCTATGGCTACACCTTC. Its translation is CASSPSGGAGYGYTF.